This T cell receptor (beta chain) was observed in a study of HIV-infected patients and healthy controls (dated by TCRdb to between 2013 and 2015). With regard to the full study: CD4 counts were modestly but significantly increased in about 85% of the 16 patients after three months of therapy, but they remained below normal ranges. After a further year of therapy, viral load was undetectable in all patients, having already become undetectable in about 70% of the 16 patients by the second bleed. Overall T-cell lymphocytopenia was not observed in the patients, and no significant difference from controls was found in total CDR3 counts per chain. CD8 counts showed no consistent shift during early therapy, whereas the CD4:CD8 ratio rose slightly. The study asked whether deep sequencing of the TCR repertoire from small blood samples of HIV patients could detect immune perturbation and reconstitution.

Taking its sample share into account, this clonotype is medium-sized (0.01 to 0.1%). It lacks a known antigen. Base qualities are not recorded, but no much larger clone differs from it by a single base. Within a library made for alpha chains, this beta chain is off target, and its count is uninformative. Reverse transcription of 400 to 650 ng RNA was performed with SuperScript III using primers directed against the alpha and beta constant regions. Separate libraries for the alpha and beta chains were generated through chain-specific third strand synthesis that incorporated multiplexing indices. To avoid primer bias, the protocol used one single primer pair to amplify every rearrangement within a chain, and the protocol also attached molecular barcodes to each cDNA molecule. The SP2 sequencing primer site and a random hexamer were carried on a 5' RACE adapter, to which purified cDNA was joined by T4 RNA Ligase 1. Second strand synthesis was performed with Phusion polymerase and primed from the SP2 site, and slow temperature ramps were applied to favor optimal annealing. Two random hexamer sequences, both added before amplification and joined together, made up the 12-nucleotide barcode of each molecule. A brief initial PCR introduced P5 and P7 adapter elements together with a second index, and a roughly 25-cycle amplification PCR using P5s and P7 primers was subsequently performed. In total the libraries went through 25 to 35 PCR cycles, after which the libraries were quantified on a Qubit, sized on a Bioanalyzer, and diluted to 3.5 to 5 nM. The normalized libraries were sequenced on an Illumina MiSeq using 2 x 250 paired-end kits. MinElute columns were the means by which the reverse transcription reactions were cleaned up, and the reactions were eluted into 10 ul Tris-Cl. Adapter ligations ran for roughly 20 hours at 16 degrees C and were afterwards cleaned with AMPure XP beads at a 1:1 ratio. The paper's processing steps were these. Demultiplexed FASTQ files were processed with a modified Decombinator that output V, J, insert and barcode information. Sequences sharing a barcode but differing from the dominant sequence were discarded as errors, and barcodes clustered at Levenshtein distance 3 were counted to estimate original cDNA molecules. Downstream analyses used R packages ineq, vegan, igraph and RCytoscape, with IMGT nomenclature and CDR3 definitions. V gene usage was calculated across distinct sequences, with every TCR tallied a single time to avoid skew from clonal expansion. Whenever two unique CDR3 amino acid sequences within a donor differed by a single Levenshtein edit, similarity networks linked them. Published HIV-specific CDR3s (around 83 alpha, approximately 680 beta) and CMV-specific CDR3s (roughly twelve alpha, 250 or so beta) were compiled and searched for in the repertoires. Random subsampling to size-matched repertoires showed patients' decreased diversity was not caused by their lower sequence numbers. The public reads were quality trimmed at Q25 with fastp and then assembled into clones with MiXCR by TCRdb, keeping productive beta chains. Every distinct CDR3 protein forms one entry, paired with its most common genes and DNA. For this entry, the V and J calls and clone size follow TCRdb and not the study's own pipeline. The sample yields around 8,300 distinct CDR3 sequences; roughly 6.3% were counted once. The ten largest clones take up just over 20% of the sample.

The CDR3 covers 15 residues, taking in both the cysteine and the phenylalanine. This entry keeps only the CDR3 DNA: 45 bases, framed from base 1. The germline V gene (reference sequence) yields LNHDA for CDR1 and SQIVND for CDR2. V is clipped by 3 bases and J by 1 base, and the sequence between their germline boundaries is 12 bases long. On the study overall, not on this receptor specifically: Donor HLA types were not determined in the study. Pairing of alpha and beta chains was not determined in the samples. The dynamics of distinct T-cell subpopulations could not be separated, and sequencing depth was restricted, because whole blood was used. Slight age and sex profile differences between the study cohorts did not explain the observed diversity differences. Healthy controls shared more CDR3s between individuals than HIV+ patients, by Jaccard index and by count of highly shared sequences. Alpha-chain CDR3s from MAIT cells occurred at high frequency in healthy controls but were severely depleted in HIV+ repertoires. In size-matched repertoire data, the apparent post-therapy recovery of the Gini index in HIV-infected patients was not replicated. Most CMV-associated CDR3s became more frequent during therapy, although their change was not significant, whereas HIV-associated CDR3s showed a significant decrease in frequency. Treated samples represented only about three months of therapy, a duration arguably insufficient for detecting immune reconstitution in view of low adult thymic output. Processing included only sixteen HIV-infected individuals, and this was regarded by the authors as a major limit on how widely the findings apply. Oligoclonality may be reflected in the significantly higher mean Gini indices of HIV-infected repertoires compared with controls. Compared with untreated HIV+ repertoires, healthy control repertoires had roughly threefold more distinct CDR3s and higher Shannon diversity. Differing numbers of distinct sequences in patients and controls hindered comparison, and size-matching assigned excessive weight to rare events in the HIV-infected data. Eight alpha and eight beta V genes showed significantly different mean usage between HIV-infected patients and controls.

Follow-up blood from HIV-infected patients was collected roughly three months, about 14 weeks, after antiretroviral therapy began. Since whole blood was used without any cell fractionation, the repertoire reflected all peripheral T cells in unsorted form. For RNA extraction, roughly 2.5 ml of peripheral blood was collected into Tempus tubes. Enrollment excluded patients who had febrile or AIDS-related illness, tumors, hepatitis B or C coinfection, immunomodulatory therapy, recent vaccination or treatment interruptions. The TURBO-DNase kit was used to remove leftover genomic DNA, and GLOBINclear was used to deplete globin mRNA.

The receptor was derived from an adult with HIV infection. The sequencing here drew on blood, taken during antiretroviral therapy. This chain joins TRBV19 to TRBJ2-5, with TRBD1 as a weak D call on 6 bases. This receptor carries the CDR3 CASSILGQSQETQYF. The DNA sequence reads TGTGCCAGTAGTATTTTAGGACAGTCCCAAGAGACCCAGTACTTC.